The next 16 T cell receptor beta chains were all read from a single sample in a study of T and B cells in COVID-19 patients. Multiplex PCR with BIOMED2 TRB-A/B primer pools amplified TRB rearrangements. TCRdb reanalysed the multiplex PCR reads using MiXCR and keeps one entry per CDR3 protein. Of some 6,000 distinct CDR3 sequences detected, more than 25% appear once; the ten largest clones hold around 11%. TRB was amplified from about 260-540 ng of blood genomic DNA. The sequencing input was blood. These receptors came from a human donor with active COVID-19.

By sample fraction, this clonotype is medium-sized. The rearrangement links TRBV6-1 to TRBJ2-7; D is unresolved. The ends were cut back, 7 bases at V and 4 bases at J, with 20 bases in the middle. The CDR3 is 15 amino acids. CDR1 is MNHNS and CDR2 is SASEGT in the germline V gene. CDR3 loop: CASTPSISGYYEQYF. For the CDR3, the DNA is TGTGCCAGCACCCCAAGTATATCGGGCTATTACGAGCAGTACTTC.

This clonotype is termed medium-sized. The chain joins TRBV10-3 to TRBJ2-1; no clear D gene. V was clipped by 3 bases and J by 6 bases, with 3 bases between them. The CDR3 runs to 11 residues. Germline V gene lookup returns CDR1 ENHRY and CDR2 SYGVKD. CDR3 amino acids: CAISEVNEQFF. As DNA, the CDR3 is TGTGCCATCAGTGAAGTCAATGAGCAGTTCTTC.

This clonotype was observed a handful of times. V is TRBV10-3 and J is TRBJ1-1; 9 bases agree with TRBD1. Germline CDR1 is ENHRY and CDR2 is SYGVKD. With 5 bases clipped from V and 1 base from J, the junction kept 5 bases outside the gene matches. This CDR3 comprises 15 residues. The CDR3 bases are TGTGCCATCAGTACCCCGGGACAGGGGAACACTGAAGCTTTCTTT. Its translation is CAISTPGQGNTEAFF.

The CDR3 sequence: CASRESDRGTEAFF. The CDR3 DNA sequence: TGTGCCAGCAGGGAGTCGGACAGGGGGACTGAAGCTTTCTTT. The V and J genes are TRBV6-4 and TRBJ1-1, with 10 nucleotides matching TRBD1. Germline loops: CDR1 MRHNA, CDR2 SNTAGT. There are 14 residues in the CDR3. The V and J ends lost 6 bases and 5 bases, in that order; junction bases with no gene match: 6.

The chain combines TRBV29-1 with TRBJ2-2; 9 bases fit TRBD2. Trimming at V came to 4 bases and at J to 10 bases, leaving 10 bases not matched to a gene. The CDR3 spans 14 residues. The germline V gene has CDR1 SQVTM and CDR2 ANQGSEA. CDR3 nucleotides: TGCAGCGTTGGACTAGCGGTGAACACCAAGGAGCTGTTTTTT. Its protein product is CSVGLAVNTKELFF.

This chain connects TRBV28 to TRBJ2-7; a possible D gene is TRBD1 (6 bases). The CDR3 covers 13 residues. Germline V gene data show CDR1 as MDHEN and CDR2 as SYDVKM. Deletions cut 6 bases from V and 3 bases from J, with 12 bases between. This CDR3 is CASSPGQLYEQYF. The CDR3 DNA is TGTGCCAGCAGCCCCGGACAGCTCTACGAGCAGTACTTC. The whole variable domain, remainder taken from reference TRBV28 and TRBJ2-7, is DVKVTQSSRYLVKRTGEKVFLECVQDMDHENMFWYRQDPGLGLRLIYFSYDVKMKEKGDIPEGYSVSREKKERFSLILESASTNQTSMYLCASSPGQLYEQYFGPGTRLTVT.

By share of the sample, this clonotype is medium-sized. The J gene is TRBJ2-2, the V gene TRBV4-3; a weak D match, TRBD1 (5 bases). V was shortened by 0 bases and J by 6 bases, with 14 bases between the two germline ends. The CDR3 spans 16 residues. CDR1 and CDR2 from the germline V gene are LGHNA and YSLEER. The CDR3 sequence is CASSQDGRAVSGELFF. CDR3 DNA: TGCGCCAGCAGCCAAGACGGCAGGGCGGTCTCCGGGGAGCTGTTTTTT.

The CDR3 reads CASSRPQENTEAFF. The CDR3 coding sequence is TGTGCCAGCAGCCGCCCTCAAGAGAACACTGAAGCTTTCTTT. V and J are TRBV5-6 and TRBJ1-1; the D is unclear. Germline values: CDR1 SGHDT, CDR2 YYEEEE. The CDR3 extends over 14 amino acids. V was trimmed by 4 bases and J by 1 base, leaving 11 bases between them. The whole variable domain, filled in from reference TRBV5-6 and TRBJ1-1, reads DAGVTQSPTHLIKTRGQQVTLRCSPKSGHDTVSWYQQALGQGPQFIFQYYEEEERQRGNFPDRFSGHQFPNYSSELNVNALLLGDSALYLCASSRPQENTEAFFGQGTRLTVV.

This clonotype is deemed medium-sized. CDR3 nucleotide sequence: TGTGCCAGTAAGATTCCCGGCGGGAACTATTCACCCCTCCACTTT. This codes for CASKIPGGNYSPLHF. The V gene is TRBV19, the J gene TRBJ1-6; D gene unclear. The CDR3 has 15 residues. Deletions cut 7 bases from V and 8 bases from J, with 18 bases between. Germline CDR1 reads LNHDA; CDR2 reads SQIVND (reference sequence).

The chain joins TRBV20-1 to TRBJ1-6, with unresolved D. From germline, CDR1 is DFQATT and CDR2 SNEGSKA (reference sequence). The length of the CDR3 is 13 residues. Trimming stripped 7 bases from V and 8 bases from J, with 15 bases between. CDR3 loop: CSVEKLSDSPLHF. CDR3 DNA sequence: TGCAGTGTTGAGAAGCTAAGTGATTCACCCCTCCACTTT.

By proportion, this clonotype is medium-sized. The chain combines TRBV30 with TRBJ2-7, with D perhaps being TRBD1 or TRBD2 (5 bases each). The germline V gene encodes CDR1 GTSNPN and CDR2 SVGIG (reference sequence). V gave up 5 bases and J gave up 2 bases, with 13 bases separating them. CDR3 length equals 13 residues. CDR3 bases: TGTGCCTGGGGCCGGGACCCAGCCTACGAGCAGTACTTC. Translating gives CAWGRDPAYEQYF.

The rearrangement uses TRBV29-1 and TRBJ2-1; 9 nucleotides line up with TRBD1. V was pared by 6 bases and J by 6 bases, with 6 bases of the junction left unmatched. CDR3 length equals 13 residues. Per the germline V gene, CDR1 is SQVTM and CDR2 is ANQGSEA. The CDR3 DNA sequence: TGCAGCGTCTCCAACAGGGGGCGCAATGAGCAGTTCTTC. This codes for CSVSNRGRNEQFF.

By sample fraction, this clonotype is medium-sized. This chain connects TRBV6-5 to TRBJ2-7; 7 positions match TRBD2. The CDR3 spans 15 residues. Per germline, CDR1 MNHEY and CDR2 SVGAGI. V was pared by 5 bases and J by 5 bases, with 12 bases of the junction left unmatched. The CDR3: CASSETSLLSDEQYF. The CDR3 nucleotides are TGTGCCAGCAGTGAGACTAGCCTACTATCCGACGAGCAGTACTTC.

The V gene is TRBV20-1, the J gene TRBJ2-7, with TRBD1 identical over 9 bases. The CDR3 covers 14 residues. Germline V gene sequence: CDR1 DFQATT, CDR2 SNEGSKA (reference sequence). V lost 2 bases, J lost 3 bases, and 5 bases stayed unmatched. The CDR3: CSARRGTGSYEQYF. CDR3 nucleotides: TGCAGTGCTAGACGCGGGACAGGGAGCTACGAGCAGTACTTC.

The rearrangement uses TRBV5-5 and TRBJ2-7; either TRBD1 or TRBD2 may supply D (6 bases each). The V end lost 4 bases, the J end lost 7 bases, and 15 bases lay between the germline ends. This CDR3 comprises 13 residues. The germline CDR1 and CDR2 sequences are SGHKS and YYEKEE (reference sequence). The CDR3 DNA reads TGTGCCAGCAGCCTGATCTGGGGGGCAGAGCAGTACTTC. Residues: CASSLIWGAEQYF.

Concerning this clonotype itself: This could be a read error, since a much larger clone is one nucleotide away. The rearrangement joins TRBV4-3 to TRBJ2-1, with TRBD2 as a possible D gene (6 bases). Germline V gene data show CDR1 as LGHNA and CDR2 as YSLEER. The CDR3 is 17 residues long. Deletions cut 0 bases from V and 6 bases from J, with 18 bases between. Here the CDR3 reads CASSQDDGLAFGNEQFF. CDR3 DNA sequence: TGCGCCAGCAGCCAAGATGATGGTCTAGCGTTCGGCAATGAGCAGTTCTTC.